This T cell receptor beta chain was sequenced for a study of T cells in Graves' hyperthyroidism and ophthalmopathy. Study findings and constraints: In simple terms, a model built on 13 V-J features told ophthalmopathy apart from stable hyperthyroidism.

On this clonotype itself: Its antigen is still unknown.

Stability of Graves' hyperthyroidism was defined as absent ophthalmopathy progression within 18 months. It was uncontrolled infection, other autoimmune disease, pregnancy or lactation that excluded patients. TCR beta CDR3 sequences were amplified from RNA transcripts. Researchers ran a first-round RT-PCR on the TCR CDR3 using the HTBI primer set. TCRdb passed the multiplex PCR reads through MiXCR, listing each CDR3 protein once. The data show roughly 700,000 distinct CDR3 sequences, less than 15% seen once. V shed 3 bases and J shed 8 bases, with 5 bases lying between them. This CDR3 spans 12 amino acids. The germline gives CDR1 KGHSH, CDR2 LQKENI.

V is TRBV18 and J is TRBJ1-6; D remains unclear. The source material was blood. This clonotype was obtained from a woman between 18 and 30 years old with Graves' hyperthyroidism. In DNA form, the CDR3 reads TGTGCCAGCTCACCTGGAGATTCACCCCTCCACTTT. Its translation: CASSPGDSPLHF.